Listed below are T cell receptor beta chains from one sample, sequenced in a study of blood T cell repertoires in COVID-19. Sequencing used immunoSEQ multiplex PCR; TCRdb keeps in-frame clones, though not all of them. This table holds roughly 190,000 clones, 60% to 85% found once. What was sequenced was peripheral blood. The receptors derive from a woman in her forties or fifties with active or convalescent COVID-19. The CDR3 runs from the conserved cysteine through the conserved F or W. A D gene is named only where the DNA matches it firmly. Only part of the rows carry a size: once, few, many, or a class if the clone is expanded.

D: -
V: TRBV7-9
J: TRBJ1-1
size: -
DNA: TGTGCCAGCAGCCAATCAGGGCGGGGAGCTTTCTTT
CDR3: CASSQSGRGAFF

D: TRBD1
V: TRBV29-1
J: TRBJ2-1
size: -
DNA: TGCAGCGTCCCTCTTAAGCAGGGGGCGAGTTATTCCTACAATGAGCAGTTCTTC
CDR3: CSVPLKQGASYSYNEQFF

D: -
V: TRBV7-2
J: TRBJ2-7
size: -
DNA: TGTGCCAGCAGCTTAAGTGCAGGGCGGTCCTCCGAGCAGTACTTC
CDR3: CASSLSAGRSSEQYF

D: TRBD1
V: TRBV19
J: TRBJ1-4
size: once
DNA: TGTGCCAGTAGTCCAGACCCCGGGACAGTTGGAAAACTGTTTTTT
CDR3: CASSPDPGTVGKLFF

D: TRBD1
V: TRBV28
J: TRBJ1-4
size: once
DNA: TGTGCCAGCAGTTCCGAGACAGGGTATAATGAAAAACTGTTTTTT
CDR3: CASSSETGYNEKLFF

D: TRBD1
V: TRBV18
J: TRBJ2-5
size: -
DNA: TGTGCCAGCACCGGGACAGGGCAGGGGGAGACCCAGTACTTC
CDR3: CASTGTGQGETQYF

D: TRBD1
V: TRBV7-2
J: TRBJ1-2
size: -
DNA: TGTGCCAGCAGCCCCGGGACAGGGCCTAACTATGGCTACACCTTC
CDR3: CASSPGTGPNYGYTF

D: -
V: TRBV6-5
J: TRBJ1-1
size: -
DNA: TGTGCCAGCAGTTACTCGAGTACAGGGAGACACACTGAAGCTTTCTTT
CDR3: CASSYSSTGRHTEAFF

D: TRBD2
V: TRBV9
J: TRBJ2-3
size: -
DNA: TGTGCCAGCAGCGCAACTAGCGGGGGGGCCCTGGATACGCAGTATTTT
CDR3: CASSATSGGALDTQYF

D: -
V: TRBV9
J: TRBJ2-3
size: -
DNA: TGTGCCAGCAGCGTGACCGGGGGAGTAGATACGCAGTATTTT
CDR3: CASSVTGGVDTQYF

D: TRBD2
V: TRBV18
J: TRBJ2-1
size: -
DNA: TGTGCCAGCTCACCACCGCGGCTAGCGGGGGGCCACTACAATGAGCAGTTCTTC
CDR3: CASSPPRLAGGHYNEQFF

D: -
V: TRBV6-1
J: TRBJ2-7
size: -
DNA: TGTGCCAGCAGTGAGGTCTTCAGCTCCTACGAGCAGTACTTC
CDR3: CASSEVFSSYEQYF

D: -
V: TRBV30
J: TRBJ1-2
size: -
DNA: TGTGCCGGAACGCCTCGCGGGGGGTGGACGAGCTACACCTTC
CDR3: CAGTPRGGWTSYTF

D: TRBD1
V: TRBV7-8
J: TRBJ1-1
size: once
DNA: TGTGCCAGCAGCCCAGCAGGGGGTTTGGGAACTGAAGCTTTCTTT
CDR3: CASSPAGGLGTEAFF

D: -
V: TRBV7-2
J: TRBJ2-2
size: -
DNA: TGTGCCAGCAGCTTAGTCGGAGTGTCAACCGGGGAGCTGTTTTTT
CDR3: CASSLVGVSTGELFF

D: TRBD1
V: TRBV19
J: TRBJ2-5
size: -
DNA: TGTGCCAGTAGAAAGAGCTACGACAGGGGGATAGAGACCCAGTACTTC
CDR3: CASRKSYDRGIETQYF

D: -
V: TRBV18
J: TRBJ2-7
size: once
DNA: TGTGCCAGCTCACCGACGGAAGGGGCGAGAAACGAGCAGTACTTC
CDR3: CASSPTEGARNEQYF

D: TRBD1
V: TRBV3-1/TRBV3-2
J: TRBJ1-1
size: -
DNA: TGTGCCAGCAGCCCTCGGACAGGGCTGGGGACTGAAGCTTTCTTT
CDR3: CASSPRTGLGTEAFF

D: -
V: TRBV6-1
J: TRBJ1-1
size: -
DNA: TGTGCCAGCAGTGAGCGGGGGGGGTTGAACACTGAAGCTTTCTTT
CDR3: CASSERGGLNTEAFF

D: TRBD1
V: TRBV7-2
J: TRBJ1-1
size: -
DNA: TGTGCCAGCAGCCCCAGGGGGGCCCAGGGAGCTGAAGCTTTCTTT
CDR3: CASSPRGAQGAEAFF

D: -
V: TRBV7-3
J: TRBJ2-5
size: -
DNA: TGTGCCAGCAGCTTAGGCGGGTGGGAGACCCAGTACTTC
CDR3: CASSLGGWETQYF

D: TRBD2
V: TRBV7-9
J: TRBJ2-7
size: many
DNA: TGTGCCAGCAGCGCGCGGGGGGGCCCTTTCTACGAGCAGTACTTC
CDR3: CASSARGGPFYEQYF

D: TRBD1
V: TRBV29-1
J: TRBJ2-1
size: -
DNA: TGCAGCGGAGGGACAGGGAATGAGCAGTTCTTC
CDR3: CSGGTGNEQFF

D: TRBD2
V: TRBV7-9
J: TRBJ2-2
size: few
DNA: TGTGCCAGCAGCGTTAGCGGGATTAACGGGGAGCTGTTTTTT
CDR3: CASSVSGINGELFF

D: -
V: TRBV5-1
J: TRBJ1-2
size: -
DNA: TGCGCCAGCAGCTCACAACAGGCTACTAACTATGGCTACACCTTC
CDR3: CASSSQQATNYGYTF

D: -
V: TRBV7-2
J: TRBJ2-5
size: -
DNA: TGTGCCAGCACAGGGGCGGGACTACAAGAGACCCAGTACTTC
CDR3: CASTGAGLQETQYF

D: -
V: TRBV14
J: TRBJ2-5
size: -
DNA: TGTGCCAGCAGCCGGAGCCAGGGGCCCGCACGGACCCAGTACTTC
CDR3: CASSRSQGPARTQYF

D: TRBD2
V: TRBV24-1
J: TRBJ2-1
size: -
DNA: TGTGCCACCAGTGATAAAGGACTAGCGGGTTACAATGAGCAGTTCTTC
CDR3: CATSDKGLAGYNEQFF